This paragraph reports one TCR beta chain. Its antigen is unknown. TCRdb keeps only in-frame clones here, not all; method: immunoSEQ multiplex PCR. The data show about 62,000 clones, about 85% seen once. This entry comes from a study of OX40 agonist ivuxolimab in advanced cancers. For the study at large: A diagnosis of hepatocellular carcinoma, melanoma, renal cell or head and neck cancer was present in dose-escalation patients.

Study-wide results and limits: Nonresponders included some who also had low normalized T-cell clonal expansion.

The CDR3 loop spans 14 amino acids. V lost 8 bases to trimming and J lost 4 bases; unmatched junction nucleotides: 6. Germline CDR1 MDHEN, CDR2 SYDVKM. The chain is built from TRBV28 and TRBJ2-7, with TRBD1 matching over 12 bases. This material consisted of CD4+ or CD8+ T cells sorted from blood, taken in a trial of the OX40 agonist ivuxolimab. The sequence derives from an adult with an advanced solid tumor such as melanoma, head and neck, liver or kidney cancer. CDR3 residues: CASAGTGGWYEQYF. CDR3 coding DNA: TGTGCCAGCGCTGGGACAGGGGGCTGGTACGAGCAGTACTTC. Full variable domain (missing parts from reference TRBV28 and TRBJ2-7): DVKVTQSSRYLVKRTGEKVFLECVQDMDHENMFWYRQDPGLGLRLIYFSYDVKMKEKGDIPEGYSVSREKKERFSLILESASTNQTSMYLCASAGTGGWYEQYFGPGTRLTVT.